The entry below gives a single T cell receptor beta chain sequence along with its context. Its antigen is as yet unknown. The data stem from a study of shared clonotypes between healthy human individuals. The overall study: The study enrolled a couple of women and a few men aged 18 to 49.

V lost 0 bases and J lost 0, with 10 bases in between. The CDR3 covers 16 residues. From germline, CDR1 is SGHRS and CDR2 YFSETQ. At deep level, the assay was performed. TCRdb's copy holds only in-frame clones and misses some; the assay was immunoSEQ multiplex PCR. The sample shows about 1 million clones, about 74% of them seen only once. Study-level results: Roughly 5.3% of naive CD4 clonotypes were common to several donors.

J is TRBJ1-3 and V is TRBV5-1, with D unclear. The specimen was memory CD4+ T cells sorted from blood. As for subset: CD45RA-negative fraction. The TCR originated in a man aged 18 to 35 in good health. CDR3 coding DNA: TGCGCCAGCAGCTTGGGTGGCGAGTACTCTGGAAACACCATATATTTT. This gives the protein CASSLGGEYSGNTIYF.